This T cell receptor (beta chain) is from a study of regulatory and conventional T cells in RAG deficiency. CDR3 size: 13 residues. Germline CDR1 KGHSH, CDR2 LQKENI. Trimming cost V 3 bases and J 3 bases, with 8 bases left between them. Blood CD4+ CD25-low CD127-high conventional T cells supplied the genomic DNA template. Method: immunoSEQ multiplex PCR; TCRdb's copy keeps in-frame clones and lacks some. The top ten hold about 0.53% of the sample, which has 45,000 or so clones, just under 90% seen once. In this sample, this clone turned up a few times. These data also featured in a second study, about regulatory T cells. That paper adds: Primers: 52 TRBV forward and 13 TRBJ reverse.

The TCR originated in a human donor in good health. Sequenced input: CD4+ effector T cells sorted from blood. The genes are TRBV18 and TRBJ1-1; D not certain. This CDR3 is CASSPDRYTEAFF. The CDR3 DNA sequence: TGTGCCAGCTCACCGGACCGATACACTGAAGCTTTCTTT.